A single sample is the source of the 15 T cell receptor beta chains below, sequenced in a study of T cell repertoires in cytomegalovirus infection. These receptors' targets are unknown. TCRdb reanalysed the reads using MiXCR and keeps one entry per CDR3 protein. There are approximately 910,000 distinct CDR3 sequences in the sample; around 29% occur only once, and 11% to 15% lies in the top ten. The input for sequencing was cultured CD8+ T cells from PBMCs, taken from culture after CMV antigen stimulation. The receptors shown here come from a human donor in good health (CMV status not recorded). Some clones in this sample may be carry-over from other donors' samples.

The chain has TRBV5-4 and TRBJ1-6; D is uncertain. The CDR3 spans 15 residues. The germline gives CDR1 SGHNT, CDR2 YYREEE (reference sequence). Trimming removed 0 bases from V and 3 bases from J, with 7 bases in between. CDR3 nucleotide sequence: TGTGCCAGCAGCTTGGGGCTCAACTATAATTCACCCCTCCACTTT. Protein sequence: CASSLGLNYNSPLHF.

The chain joins TRBV12-3 or TRBV12-4 to TRBJ2-7; 11 nucleotides agree with TRBD1. V lost 4 bases and J lost 6; bases outside the gene matches: 5. CDR3 length: 14 residues. The CDR3 bases are TGTGCCAGCAGTTATTTTGGACAGGGGGCCGAGCAGTACTTC. Protein sequence: CASSYFGQGAEQYF.

This clonotype has just a few counts. This sequence joins TRBV4-1 and TRBJ2-3; 13 bases match TRBD2. This CDR3 has 17 residues. J gave up 2 bases and V 2 bases, and 4 bases lay outside the gene matches. CDR1 is MGHRA, CDR2 YSYEKL, per germline. The CDR3 loop is CASSQYTSGGATDTQYF. The CDR3 DNA is TGCGCCAGCAGCCAATACACTAGCGGGGGGGCCACAGATACGCAGTATTTT.

This clonotype has just a few counts. V usage is TRBV19 and J usage is TRBJ2-1; 11 bases align to TRBD2. Germline-derived CDR1 and CDR2 are LNHDA and SQIVND (reference sequence). Losses at the gene ends were 3 bases for V and 9 bases for J; bases not matched to a gene: 1. This CDR3 has 13 amino acids. The chain's CDR3 is CASSILAGGEQFF. DNA of the CDR3: TGTGCCAGTAGTATCCTAGCGGGGGGTGAGCAGTTCTTC.

V is TRBV6-2 or TRBV6-3 and J is TRBJ2-3, with D tentatively TRBD1 (5 bases). This CDR3 contains 13 residues. The V end lost 0 bases, the J end lost 6 bases, and 7 bases lay between the germline ends. Looked up from germline, CDR1 is MNHEY and CDR2 is SVGEGT. CDR3 sequence reads: CASSYSQVDTQYF. In DNA, the CDR3 is TGTGCCAGCAGTTACTCACAGGTGGATACGCAGTATTTT.

The chain joins TRBV6-2 or TRBV6-3 to TRBJ2-1; the D is unclear. The germline V and J ends were trimmed by 1 base and 5 bases, with 9 bases remaining between them. Germline V gene sequence: CDR1 MNHEY, CDR2 SVGEGT. The CDR3 runs to 14 residues. The CDR3 DNA reads as TGTGCCAGCAGTTACTTGGGTGGGGACAATGAGCAGTTCTTC. Encoded protein: CASSYLGGDNEQFF.

This clonotype occurred a few times. The V call is TRBV6-5, the J call TRBJ1-1; 8 bases fit TRBD1. From germline, CDR1 is MNHEY and CDR2 SVGAGI. The CDR3 runs to 13 residues. V shed 6 bases and J 7 bases; nucleotides not matched to a gene: 7. The CDR3 DNA reads as TGTGCCAGCAGGACGGGACAGGTATTTGAAGCTTTCTTT. The encoded protein is CASRTGQVFEAFF.

This chain joins TRBV7-2 and TRBJ1-5; 9 bases are shared with TRBD1. Germline CDR1 and CDR2: SGHTA and FQGNSA. J was trimmed by 6 bases and V by 4 bases; bases with no gene match: 13. The CDR3 is made up of 17 amino acids. The CDR3 coding sequence is TGTACCAGCAGCTCGGACCTACAGGGGGCGACGGGTCAGCCCCAGCATTTT. This codes for CTSSSDLQGATGQPQHF.

This sequence joins TRBV7-9 and TRBJ2-1; D is tentatively TRBD1 or TRBD2 (5 bases each). Deletions cut 3 bases from V and 5 bases from J, with 14 bases between. Looked up from germline, CDR1 is SEHNR and CDR2 is FQNEAQ (reference sequence). The CDR3 has 15 amino acids. The CDR3 region has the DNA TGTGCCAGCAGCTTCCGGGACCAGGCGGACAATGAGCAGTTCTTC. Amino acids: CASSFRDQADNEQFF.

This clonotype showed up just a few times. J is TRBJ1-4 and V is TRBV12-3 or TRBV12-4; D remains ambiguous. The ends were cut back, 3 bases at V and 2 bases at J, with 22 bases in the middle. The CDR3 has 19 residues. CDR3 amino acids: CASSFRTDRGWDTNEKLFF. CDR3 sequence (DNA): TGTGCCAGCAGTTTCCGGACGGATCGCGGGTGGGATACTAATGAAAAACTGTTTTTT.

This sequence joins TRBV15 and TRBJ1-5; D may be TRBD1 (5 bases). CDR1 is LNHNV and CDR2 is YYDKDF in the germline V gene (reference sequence). The V gene lost 4 bases and the J gene lost 2 bases, with 12 bases spanning the gap. This CDR3 is built from 15 residues. The CDR3 nucleotides are TGTGCCACCAGCAATGGGGCGGTTGGCAATCAGCCCCAGCATTTT. This translates into CATSNGAVGNQPQHF. The whole variable domain, filled in from reference TRBV15 and TRBJ1-5, reads DAMVIQNPRYQVTQFGKPVTLSCSQTLNHNVMYWYQQKSSQAPKLLFHYYDKDFNNEADTPDNFQSRRPNTSFCFLDIRSPGLGDTAMYLCATSNGAVGNQPQHFGDGTRLSIL.

The chain links TRBV4-1 to TRBJ2-5; D might be TRBD2 (5 bases). The CDR3 runs to 15 residues. Between the trimmed V and J ends, which lost 2 bases and 5 bases, there was a span of 15 bases. The germline V gene has CDR1 MGHRA and CDR2 YSYEKL. CDR3 in amino acids: CASSQLGREPETQYF. Written as DNA, the CDR3 is TGCGCCAGCAGCCAACTTGGGAGAGAGCCCGAGACCCAGTACTTC.

A few counts support this clonotype. The chain carries TRBV9 and TRBJ2-3; TRBD2 matches 7 bases. The V gene end was trimmed by 4 bases and the J gene end by 2 bases; junction bases not matched to a gene: 10. This CDR3 is 16 amino acids long. CDR1 is SGDLS and CDR2 is YYNGEE in the germline V gene. CDR3 residues: CASSPPAGDLTDTQYF. CDR3 DNA: TGTGCCAGCAGCCCCCCCGCGGGGGACCTCACAGATACGCAGTATTTT.

V usage is TRBV28 and J usage is TRBJ1-1; D unresolved. V shed 4 bases and J shed 1 base, with 10 bases lying between them. Germline CDR1 reads MDHEN; CDR2 reads SYDVKM. This CDR3 region has 14 residues. This CDR3 reads CASSYPGRNTEAFF. CDR3 bases: TGTGCCAGCAGTTACCCCGGACGGAACACTGAAGCTTTCTTT.

The J gene is TRBJ1-2, the V gene TRBV7-9; no definite D call. Trimming took 1 base from V and 6 from J, leaving 18 bases between them. CDR3 length equals 16 residues. CDR1 is SEHNR, CDR2 FQNEAQ, per germline (reference sequence). The CDR3 loop reads CASSLVGIEWRHGYTF. The CDR3 region has the DNA TGTGCCAGCAGCTTAGTGGGGATCGAGTGGCGGCATGGCTACACCTTC.